The source of this TCR beta chain is a study of cytomegalovirus exposure and HLA in healthy donors. The PCR ran on 60 Vbeta and 13 Jbeta primers. The data were produced by immunoSEQ multiplex PCR, yet TCRdb's version contains in-frame clones alone and is incomplete. The sample includes some 120,000 clones, around 80% of them seen just once. The trim removed 6 bases at V and 10 bases at J, leaving 8 bases unmatched. The germline V gene encodes CDR1 SQVTM and CDR2 ANQGSEA. CDR3 length equals 12 residues. The sequence derives from a human donor in good health. Sequencing was carried out using PBMCs. The chain joins TRBV29-1 to TRBJ2-1; 8 bases are shared with TRBD1. CDR3 sequence (DNA): TGCAGCGTCCGACAGGGGATGATCGAGCAGTTCTTC. Translation gives CSVRQGMIEQFF.